The rows below give T cell receptor beta chains drawn from one sample of a study of low-dose radiotherapy and immunotherapy resistance in tumors. TCRdb itself ran the reads through MiXCR, one entry per CDR3 protein. The sample shows some 53,000 distinct CDR3 sequences, approximately 33% of them seen only once. The source material was PBMCs, sampled after low-dose radiotherapy plus immunotherapy. These receptors all come from a male donor with rectosigmoid adenocarcinoma. Both conserved end residues are part of each CDR3. Fields, in order: clone size, V gene, J gene, D gene, CDR3 protein, CDR3 DNA. The D gene is left open where the match is weak. Where a row states a size, it is once, few, many or the class of an expanded clone; other rows omit it.

size: many
V: TRBV28
J: TRBJ1-2
D: -
CDR3: CASSSSGTNYGYTF
DNA: TGTGCCAGCAGTTCCAGTGGGACTAACTATGGCTACACCTTC

size: many
V: TRBV19
J: TRBJ1-1
D: -
CDR3: CASSPWPRMNTEAFF
DNA: TGTGCCAGTAGTCCCTGGCCACGGATGAACACTGAAGCTTTCTTT

size: -
V: TRBV5-1
J: TRBJ1-1
D: -
CDR3: CASTLLGGAGTEAFF
DNA: TGCGCCAGCACCCTTCTGGGGGGGGCGGGCACTGAAGCTTTCTTT

size: -
V: TRBV6-2/TRBV6-3
J: TRBJ2-7
D: TRBD1
CDR3: CASSGTGASYEQYF
DNA: TGTGCCAGCAGTGGGACAGGGGCCTCCTACGAGCAGTACTTC

size: many
V: TRBV7-3
J: TRBJ2-7
D: TRBD2
CDR3: CASSLAGGGYEQYF
DNA: TGTGCCAGCAGCTTAGCGGGAGGAGGCTACGAGCAGTACTTC

size: many
V: TRBV18
J: TRBJ1-3
D: -
CDR3: CASSPYPEGSSGNTIYF
DNA: TGTGCCAGCTCACCCTACCCGGAGGGGAGTTCTGGAAACACCATATATTTT

size: -
V: TRBV3-1
J: TRBJ2-3
D: -
CDR3: CASSQEGTSPPDTQYF
DNA: TGTGCCAGCAGCCAAGAGGGGACTTCTCCACCGGATACGCAGTATTTT

size: many
V: TRBV6-6
J: TRBJ2-5
D: -
CDR3: CASSFGIGGETQYF
DNA: TGTGCCAGCAGTTTCGGGATTGGGGGGGAGACCCAGTACTTC

size: many
V: TRBV20-1
J: TRBJ2-7
D: TRBD1
CDR3: CSAPDRVIYEQYF
DNA: TGCAGTGCTCCCGACAGGGTTATCTACGAGCAGTACTTC

size: -
V: TRBV29-1
J: TRBJ1-5
D: -
CDR3: CSVGRGGDQPQHF
DNA: TGCAGCGTTGGGAGGGGAGGGGATCAGCCCCAGCATTTT

size: many
V: TRBV4-3
J: TRBJ1-5
D: -
CDR3: CASSHILQEGSNQPQHF
DNA: TGCGCCAGCAGCCACATCCTCCAAGAGGGAAGCAATCAGCCCCAGCATTTT

size: many
V: TRBV20-1
J: TRBJ2-7
D: -
CDR3: CSARGLVGAYEQYF
DNA: TGCAGTGCTAGAGGACTAGTTGGGGCCTACGAGCAGTACTTC

size: many
V: TRBV7-9
J: TRBJ1-1
D: -
CDR3: CASSLLVNTEAFF
DNA: TGTGCCAGCAGCTTATTAGTGAACACTGAAGCTTTCTTT

size: -
V: TRBV10-2
J: TRBJ2-5
D: -
CDR3: CASSADRQETQYF
DNA: TGCGCCAGCAGTGCAGACAGACAAGAGACCCAGTACTTC

size: -
V: TRBV6-2/TRBV6-3
J: TRBJ2-7
D: TRBD2
CDR3: CASSPAGRTYEQYF
DNA: TGTGCCAGCAGTCCAGCGGGACGGACCTACGAGCAGTACTTC

size: many
V: TRBV19
J: TRBJ1-5
D: TRBD1
CDR3: CASKLGQGSVGYQPQHF
DNA: TGTGCCAGTAAATTGGGACAGGGGTCGGTCGGTTACCAGCCCCAGCATTTT

size: many
V: TRBV11-2
J: TRBJ2-1
D: TRBD1
CDR3: CASSPAEGQGRNEQFF
DNA: TGTGCCAGCAGCCCCGCGGAAGGACAGGGTCGCAATGAGCAGTTCTTC

size: many
V: TRBV14
J: TRBJ1-3
D: -
CDR3: CASSRTAGNTIYF
DNA: TGTGCCAGCAGCCGGACAGCTGGAAACACCATATATTTT

size: -
V: TRBV28
J: TRBJ2-2
D: -
CDR3: CASSIGGNTGELFF
DNA: TGTGCCAGCTCCATCGGGGGTAACACCGGGGAGCTGTTTTTT

size: many
V: TRBV12-3/TRBV12-4
J: TRBJ2-7
D: -
CDR3: CASSLASTGYSYEQYF
DNA: TGTGCCAGCAGTTTAGCGTCCACAGGGTATTCCTACGAGCAGTACTTC

size: many
V: TRBV4-3
J: TRBJ1-1
D: -
CDR3: CASSIGLGAVSPEAFF
DNA: TGCGCCAGCAGCATCGGTCTGGGGGCGGTTAGCCCTGAAGCTTTCTTT

size: many
V: TRBV5-1
J: TRBJ2-7
D: TRBD1
CDR3: CASSEGQGGYEQYF
DNA: TGCGCCAGCAGCGAGGGACAGGGCGGATACGAGCAGTACTTC

size: many
V: TRBV4-3
J: TRBJ1-5
D: -
CDR3: CASSQDPDTQRGQPQHF
DNA: TGCGCCAGCAGCCAAGATCCAGACACCCAGCGGGGCCAGCCCCAGCATTTT

size: many
V: TRBV6-2/TRBV6-3
J: TRBJ2-5
D: TRBD2
CDR3: CASTHGSGRQETQYF
DNA: TGTGCCAGCACTCATGGTAGCGGGAGGCAAGAGACCCAGTACTTC

size: many
V: TRBV6-2/TRBV6-3
J: TRBJ2-4
D: TRBD2
CDR3: CASNSGGARNIQYF
DNA: TGTGCCAGCAATAGCGGGGGGGCTAGAAACATTCAGTACTTC

size: many
V: TRBV7-2
J: TRBJ1-1
D: -
CDR3: CASSAQRGTEAFF
DNA: TGTGCCAGCAGCGCTCAAAGAGGCACTGAAGCTTTCTTT

size: -
V: TRBV5-3
J: TRBJ2-2
D: TRBD2
CDR3: CASSEVSGTGELFF
DNA: TGTGCCAGCTCAGAGGTTAGCGGGACCGGGGAGCTGTTTTTT

size: few
V: TRBV3-1
J: TRBJ2-7
D: -
CDR3: CASSQRSGGHEQYF
DNA: TGTGCCAGCAGCCAGAGGTCTGGGGGCCACGAGCAGTACTTC

size: -
V: TRBV6-1
J: TRBJ2-3
D: -
CDR3: CASSEVRDRTQYF
DNA: TGTGCCAGCAGTGAAGTGCGGGACCGTACGCAGTATTTT

size: many
V: TRBV12-3/TRBV12-4
J: TRBJ1-5
D: -
CDR3: CASSLGDSNQPQHF
DNA: TGTGCCAGCAGTTTAGGGGACAGCAATCAGCCCCAGCATTTT

size: many
V: TRBV7-2
J: TRBJ2-1
D: -
CDR3: CASSLIAGNNEQFF
DNA: TGTGCCAGCAGCTTAATAGCTGGAAACAATGAGCAGTTCTTC

size: many
V: TRBV7-6
J: TRBJ2-2
D: -
CDR3: CASSFEYVGGELFF
DNA: TGTGCCAGCAGCTTTGAGTACGTGGGCGGGGAGCTGTTTTTT

size: many
V: TRBV29-1
J: TRBJ2-3
D: TRBD2
CDR3: CSVQGLEGDF
DNA: TGCAGCGTTCAGGGACTAGAAGGAGATTTT

size: many
V: TRBV29-1
J: TRBJ2-1
D: -
CDR3: CSVGGGKETSYNEQFF
DNA: TGCAGCGTTGGAGGGGGGAAGGAGACTTCCTACAATGAGCAGTTCTTC

size: medium-sized
V: TRBV6-2/TRBV6-3
J: TRBJ2-7
D: TRBD1
CDR3: CASSRQGGSSYEQYF
DNA: TGTGCCAGCAGCCGACAGGGGGGAAGCTCCTACGAGCAGTACTTC

size: -
V: TRBV28
J: TRBJ2-7
D: TRBD2
CDR3: CASSLLPARVAGLYEQYF
DNA: TGTGCCAGCAGTTTACTGCCGGCCAGGGTAGCGGGGTTATACGAGCAGTACTTC

size: medium-sized
V: TRBV28
J: TRBJ1-5
D: -
CDR3: CASSLGSVRQPQHF
DNA: TGTGCCAGCAGTTTAGGCAGCGTTCGTCAGCCCCAGCATTTT

size: many
V: TRBV12-3/TRBV12-4
J: TRBJ1-3
D: -
CDR3: CASSPYGNTIYF
DNA: TGTGCCAGCAGTCCGTACGGAAACACCATATATTTT

size: many
V: TRBV19
J: TRBJ2-7
D: -
CDR3: CASTDGGPYEQYF
DNA: TGTGCCAGTACGGACGGGGGGCCCTACGAGCAGTACTTC

size: many
V: TRBV28
J: TRBJ2-4
D: -
CDR3: CASSSLLEGRKRLAKNIQYF
DNA: TGTGCCAGCAGTTCCCTGTTGGAGGGCAGAAAGCGACTAGCCAAAAACATTCAGTACTTC

size: -
V: TRBV3-1
J: TRBJ1-6
D: -
CDR3: CASSRQISSYNSPLHF
DNA: TGTGCCAGCAGCCGACAGATAAGCTCCTATAATTCACCCCTCCACTTT

size: few
V: TRBV6-8
J: TRBJ1-5
D: -
CDR3: CASRTRGSNQPQHF
DNA: TGTGCCAGCAGAACCAGGGGCAGCAATCAGCCCCAGCATTTT

size: few
V: TRBV28
J: TRBJ2-7
D: -
CDR3: CASSLYGGRAPHEQYF
DNA: TGTGCCAGCAGTTTATATGGCGGAAGGGCCCCCCACGAGCAGTACTTC

size: few
V: TRBV26
J: TRBJ2-7
D: -
CDR3: CASSRGQGTYEQYF
DNA: TGTGCCAGCTCGCGAGGGCAGGGAACCTACGAGCAGTACTTC

size: few
V: TRBV6-8
J: TRBJ2-4
D: TRBD1
CDR3: CASGTGTTKNIQYF
DNA: TGTGCCAGCGGGACAGGGACGACCAAAAACATTCAGTACTTC

size: -
V: TRBV28
J: TRBJ2-7
D: TRBD1
CDR3: CASSFGQGYEQYF
DNA: TGTGCCAGCAGTTTTGGACAGGGCTACGAGCAGTACTTC

size: -
V: TRBV2
J: TRBJ1-1
D: -
CDR3: CASLPGTGMNTEAFF
DNA: TGTGCCAGCCTCCCCGGGACGGGGATGAACACTGAAGCTTTCTTT

size: many
V: TRBV3-1
J: TRBJ1-1
D: -
CDR3: CASSQPGALTREAFF
DNA: TGTGCCAGCAGCCAACCGGGAGCGCTCACTCGCGAAGCTTTCTTT

size: many
V: TRBV5-8
J: TRBJ1-1
D: TRBD1
CDR3: CASSFRTGGTEAFF
DNA: TGTGCCAGCAGCTTCCGGACAGGTGGGACTGAAGCTTTCTTT

size: -
V: TRBV29-1
J: TRBJ2-7
D: TRBD1
CDR3: CSVVTGTTYEQYF
DNA: TGCAGCGTTGTGACAGGGACGACCTACGAGCAGTACTTC

size: many
V: TRBV7-8
J: TRBJ2-7
D: -
CDR3: CASSSYRTGRGDYEQYF
DNA: TGTGCCAGCAGCTCCTATCGGACGGGAAGAGGGGACTACGAGCAGTACTTC

size: few
V: TRBV11-2
J: TRBJ2-7
D: -
CDR3: CASRAPGRAYEQYF
DNA: TGTGCCAGCAGAGCCCCGGGAAGGGCCTACGAGCAGTACTTC

size: once
V: TRBV12-3/TRBV12-4
J: TRBJ1-1
D: -
CDR3: CASRSQGNTEAFF
DNA: TGTGCCAGCAGATCTCAGGGGAACACTGAAGCTTTCTTT

size: -
V: TRBV6-4
J: TRBJ1-4
D: TRBD1
CDR3: CASSDWDRVGSNEKLFF
DNA: TGTGCCAGCAGTGACTGGGACAGGGTTGGGAGTAATGAAAAACTGTTTTTT

size: -
V: TRBV2
J: TRBJ2-1
D: -
CDR3: CASSDRPRREAGHSYNEQFF
DNA: TGTGCCAGCAGTGACCGTCCTAGGCGAGAGGCGGGGCACTCCTACAATGAGCAGTTCTTC

size: many
V: TRBV19
J: TRBJ2-4
D: -
CDR3: CASSDGRRGNIQYF
DNA: TGTGCCAGTAGTGATGGGCGCCGTGGAAACATTCAGTACTTC

size: many
V: TRBV18
J: TRBJ2-6
D: -
CDR3: CASSPGRSGANVLTF
DNA: TGTGCCAGCTCACCAGGCCGCTCTGGGGCCAACGTCCTGACTTTC

size: -
V: TRBV28
J: TRBJ2-1
D: TRBD2
CDR3: CASFPTGTTYNEQFF
DNA: TGTGCCAGTTTCCCAACCGGGACTACCTACAATGAGCAGTTCTTC